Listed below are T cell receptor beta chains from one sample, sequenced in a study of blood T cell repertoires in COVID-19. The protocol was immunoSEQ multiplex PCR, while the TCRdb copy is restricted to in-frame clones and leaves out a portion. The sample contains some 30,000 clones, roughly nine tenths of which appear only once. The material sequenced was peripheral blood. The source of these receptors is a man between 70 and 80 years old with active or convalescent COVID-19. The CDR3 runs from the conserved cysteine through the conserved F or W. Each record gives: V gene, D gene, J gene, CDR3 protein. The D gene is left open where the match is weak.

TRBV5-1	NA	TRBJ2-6	CASSSSGTGANVLTF
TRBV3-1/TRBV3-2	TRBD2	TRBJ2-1	CASSHVPGLAGGYLGDNEQFF
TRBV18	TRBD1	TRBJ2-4	CASSPRSSFQGALGIQYF
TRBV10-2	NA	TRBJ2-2	CASKSPTSSYRPGELFF
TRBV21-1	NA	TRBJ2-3	CASSKQGTSLGDTQYF
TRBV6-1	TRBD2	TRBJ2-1	CASSDGTSGYNEQFF
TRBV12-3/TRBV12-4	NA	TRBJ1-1	CASSLGGPEAFF
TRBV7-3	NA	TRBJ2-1	CASSLNSNSYNEQFF
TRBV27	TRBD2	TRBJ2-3	CASSSLAGVTDTQYF
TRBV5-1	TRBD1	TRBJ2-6	CASSPGQSGANVLTF
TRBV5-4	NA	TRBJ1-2	CASSLPGQRGYTF
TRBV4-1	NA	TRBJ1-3	CASSQESRGNTIYF
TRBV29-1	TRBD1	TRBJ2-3	CSVGPGQGADTQYF
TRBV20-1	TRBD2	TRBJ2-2	CSASRLAGGDTGELFF
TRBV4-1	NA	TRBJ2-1	CASSQDPVDNEQFF
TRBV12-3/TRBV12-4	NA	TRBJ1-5	CASSRGNQPQHF
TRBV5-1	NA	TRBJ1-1	CASSLAGQNTEAFF
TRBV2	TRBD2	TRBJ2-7	CASSASGGASYEQYF
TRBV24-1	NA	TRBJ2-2	CATSDRNTGELFF
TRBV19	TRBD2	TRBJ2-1	CASGTSGGMYNEQFF
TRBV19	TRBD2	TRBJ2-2	CASRASGSNTGELFF
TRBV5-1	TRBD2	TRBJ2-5	CASSLGLQPGGQETQYF
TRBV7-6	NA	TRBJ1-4	CASSLAQGHLNEKLFF
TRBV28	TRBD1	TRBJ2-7	CASSTSGGSSYEQYF
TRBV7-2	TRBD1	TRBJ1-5	CASTGGFNQPQHF
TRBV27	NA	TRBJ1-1	CASSFVQSGEAFF
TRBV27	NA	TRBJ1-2	CASSLIGTIRMGVSGYTF